The next 14 T cell receptor beta chains were all read from a single sample in a study of T cell responses to AZD1222 COVID-19 vaccine (dated by TCRdb to about 2021). Read against the paper, the sample's time point label means: baseline before first vaccination. Libraries came from the immunoSEQ multiplex PCR assay. Not all clones reach the TCRdb copy of this immuneACCESS table, which keeps in-frame sequences only. Checked studies attribute under half of the gap to unresolved V genes and leave the rest unexplained. This sample lists roughly 70,000 clones; roughly 89% were detected once. The ten largest clonotypes hold roughly 2.7% of the sample. The specimen was peripheral blood, collected on day 0 of AZD1222 vaccination. Every receptor here comes from an adult in good health.

The V and J genes are TRBV3-1 (or the pseudogene TRBV3-2) and TRBJ1-1; D call uncertain. Trimming stripped 4 bases from V and 4 bases from J, with 10 bases between. The CDR3 runs 13 residues. Per germline, CDR1 LGHDT and CDR2 YNNKEL (reference sequence). The CDR3, as DNA: TGTGCCAGCAGCCTCGAGCGGGGCACTGAAGCTTTCTTT. Translating it yields CASSLERGTEAFF.

The chain uses TRBV6-6 and TRBJ2-2; 7 nucleotides match TRBD1. CDR3 length: 17 residues. With 5 bases clipped from V and 1 base from J, the junction kept 10 bases outside the gene matches. Germline CDR1 and CDR2: MNHNY and SVGAGI (reference sequence). CDR3 loop: CASSPIDRVLNTGELFF. The CDR3 DNA is TGTGCCAGCAGTCCAATCGACAGGGTTTTGAACACCGGGGAGCTGTTTTTT.

V and J are TRBV2 and TRBJ1-2, with 7 bases identical to TRBD1. Trimming cost V 9 bases and J 0 bases; bases outside gene matches: 4. Germline CDR1 SNHLY, CDR2 FYNNEI. There are 13 residues in the CDR3. The CDR3 DNA reads TGTGCCAGGAGGGACAGTGCTAACTATGGCTACACCTTC. Its protein product is CARRDSANYGYTF.

In regard to this clone: At one boundary the junction diverges from the germline segment, which might be a read error. The CDR3 nucleotides read TGCAGCGTGGAAGGGCGGGGATCGAACACTGAAGCTTTCTTT. Its protein is CSVEGRGSNTEAFF. The gene calls are TRBV29-1 and TRBJ1-1, with D hard to call. Germline loops: CDR1 SQVTM, CDR2 ANQGSEA. The CDR3 covers 14 residues.

This chain uses TRBV2 with TRBJ2-2; D remains unclear. There are 14 residues in the CDR3. V dropped 2 bases and J dropped 6 bases, with 10 bases sitting between them. Germline CDR1 SNHLY, CDR2 FYNNEI. The CDR3 region is CASSEYVGPGELFF. CDR3 bases: TGTGCCAGCAGTGAATATGTAGGGCCCGGGGAGCTGTTTTTT.

The chain couples TRBV24-1 to TRBJ2-2; possible D gene TRBD1, 6 bases. The germline CDR1 and CDR2 sequences are KGHDR and SFDVKD. V lost 4 bases and J 4 bases, leaving 9 bases between the germline ends. The CDR3 contains 14 residues. CDR3 region: CATSEAGATGELFF. The CDR3 nucleotides read TGTGCCACCAGTGAGGCAGGGGCCACCGGGGAGCTGTTTTTT.

The rearrangement uses TRBV19 and TRBJ2-1; D not certain. V was shortened by 4 bases and J by 4 bases, with 2 bases between the two germline ends. This CDR3 has 11 amino acids. Looked up from germline, CDR1 is LNHDA and CDR2 is SQIVND (reference sequence). This CDR3 reads CASSKYNEQFF. The CDR3, as DNA: TGTGCCAGTAGTAAATACAATGAGCAGTTCTTC.

In this sample, this clone is medium-sized (0.01 to 0.1%). V is TRBV30 and J is TRBJ1-1; D is ambiguous. This CDR3 contains 11 residues. The ends were cut back, 4 bases at V and 4 bases at J, with 7 bases in the middle. Germline lookup yields CDR1 GTSNPN and CDR2 SVGIG (reference sequence). The CDR3 loop reads CAWKDVTEAFF. CDR3 sequence (DNA): TGTGCCTGGAAGGATGTCACTGAAGCTTTCTTT.

This chain joins TRBV4-1 and TRBJ1-5, with no clear D. Trimming removed 4 bases at V and 3 bases at J, with 13 bases between. The CDR3 spans 15 residues. Germline V gene lookup returns CDR1 MGHRA and CDR2 YSYEKL. For the CDR3, the DNA is TGCGCCAGCAGCCGTAGGATTAATTCCAATCAGCCCCAGCATTTT. It is translated as CASSRRINSNQPQHF.

This chain uses TRBV28 with TRBJ2-3, with D tentatively TRBD1 or TRBD2 (5 bases each). Trimming stripped 10 bases from V and 0 bases from J, with 23 bases between. The germline CDR1 and CDR2 sequences are MDHEN and SYDVKM. The CDR3 is 17 amino acids. The CDR3 reads CATLPPGRAPSTDTQYF. For the CDR3, the DNA is TGTGCCACCCTTCCCCCGGGGCGGGCCCCTAGCACAGATACGCAGTATTTT.

The CDR3 DNA is TGTGCCAGCAGCCAAACTCGGGGTGAGCACACAGATACGCAGTATTTT. It yields the protein CASSQTRGEHTDTQYF. This chain joins TRBV7-9 and TRBJ2-3; a possible D gene is TRBD2 (5 bases). The CDR3 length is 16 residues. Trimming shortened V by 5 bases and J by 2 bases, and 17 bases separated the two germline ends. CDR1 is SEHNR and CDR2 is FQNEAQ in the germline V gene (reference sequence).

V gene TRBV28 combines with J gene TRBJ2-5, with TRBD2 identical over 12 bases. CDR1 and CDR2 (germline): MDHEN, SYDVKM. This CDR3 is built from 18 residues. With V trimmed by 5 bases and J by 5 bases, 15 bases remained unmatched. The CDR3 region is CASSPTELAGGMGETQYF. CDR3 DNA: TGTGCCAGCAGTCCCACGGAGCTAGCGGGGGGGATGGGGGAGACCCAGTACTTC.

This rearrangement joins TRBV28 to TRBJ2-1; 11 nucleotides line up with TRBD2. The CDR3 is made up of 17 amino acids. Germline-derived CDR1 and CDR2 are MDHEN and SYDVKM. Germline trimming cut 5 bases from V and 1 base from J; bases unmatched to any gene: 7. In DNA form, the CDR3 reads TGTGCCAGCAGTCCCTTTGGGACTAGCGGATCCTACAATGAGCAGTTCTTC. Its translation is CASSPFGTSGSYNEQFF.

CDR3: CATSDLRAGDSGANVLTF. The CDR3 DNA sequence: TGTGCCACCAGTGATTTGAGGGCCGGGGACTCTGGGGCCAACGTCCTGACTTTC. This chain joins TRBV24-1 and TRBJ2-6, with a possible D match to TRBD2 (5 bases). Per the germline V gene, CDR1 is KGHDR and CDR2 is SFDVKD. The CDR3 loop spans 18 amino acids. Trimming took off 0 bases at V and 0 bases at J, with 11 bases between the two ends.